The text below deals with one T cell receptor (gamma chain). A read error may explain this, as a much larger clone is one base away. Other DNA sequences within the sample encode an identical CDR3. TCRdb called clones anew from the reads with CATT. The sample consists of over a thousand gamma-chain clones, roughly 2.7% of them appearing once. CDR3 size: 16 residues. Germline lookup yields CDR1 GITISATS and CDR2 ISYDGTV (reference sequence). This specimen comes from a study of gamma-delta chains in newborns, infants, children. The sequence was obtained from a child who was a newborn, infant or young child, either healthy, febrile or measles-vaccinated (not recorded which). The specimen was blood. The chain uses TRGV9 and TRGJP. Here the CDR3 DNA reads TGTGCCCTGTGGGAGGTAGTAGAGTTGGGCAAAAAAATCAAGGTATTT. It yields the protein CALWEVVELGKKIKVF.